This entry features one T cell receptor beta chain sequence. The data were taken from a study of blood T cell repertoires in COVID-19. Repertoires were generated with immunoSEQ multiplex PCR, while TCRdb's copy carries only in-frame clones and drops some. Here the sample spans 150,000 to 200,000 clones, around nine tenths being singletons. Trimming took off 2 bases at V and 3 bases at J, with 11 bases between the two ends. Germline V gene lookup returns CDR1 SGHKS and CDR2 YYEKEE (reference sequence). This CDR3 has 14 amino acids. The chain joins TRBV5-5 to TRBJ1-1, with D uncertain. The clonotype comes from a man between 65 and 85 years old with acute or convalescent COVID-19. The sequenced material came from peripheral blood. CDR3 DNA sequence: TGTGCCAGCAGCTTAACATTGCGGGACACTGAAGCTTTCTTT. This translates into CASSLTLRDTEAFF.